What follows are 10 T cell receptor beta chains derived from one specimen sequenced in a study of cytomegalovirus exposure and HLA in healthy donors. A multiplex PCR was run with 60 Vbeta primers and 13 Jbeta primers. Some clones are missing from TCRdb's copy, which holds only in-frame ones; the method was immunoSEQ multiplex PCR. Its clone listing holds approximately 72,000 clones. Sequencing used PBMCs. The receptors shown here come from a man aged 35-49 years in good health and CMV-seronegative.

The V gene is TRBV7-3, the J gene TRBJ2-2, with D tentatively TRBD2 (6 bases). Germline-derived CDR1 and CDR2 are SGHTA and FQGTGA. V lost 5 bases to trimming and J lost 4 bases, with 20 bases between them. The CDR3 loop spans 17 amino acids. DNA of the CDR3: TGTGCCAGCAGCGAAGGGACTTCAGCGCGGGGCACCGGGGAGCTGTTTTTT. Translated: CASSEGTSARGTGELFF.

The V and J genes are TRBV10-3 and TRBJ2-5; a weak D match, TRBD2 (6 bases). Germline CDR1 ENHRY, CDR2 SYGVKD. This CDR3 comprises 15 residues. Trimming pared 5 bases from V and 0 bases from J, leaving 13 bases between. The chain's CDR3 is CAISPSDYDQETQYF. As DNA, the CDR3 is TGTGCCATCAGTCCTAGCGATTACGACCAAGAGACCCAGTACTTC.

The chain recombines TRBV15 with TRBJ2-3, with 10 positions matching TRBD1. CDR3 length: 16 residues. In germline, CDR1 is LNHNV, CDR2 YYDKDF (reference sequence). Trimming removed 3 bases from V and 2 bases from J; junction bases left unmatched: 5. For the CDR3, the DNA is TGTGCCACCAGCAGGCTAGGGACAGGGGCCACAGATACGCAGTATTTT. It is translated as CATSRLGTGATDTQYF.

The V gene is TRBV6-5, the J gene TRBJ2-1, with D possibly being TRBD1 (6 bases). CDR1 is MNHEY and CDR2 is SVGAGI in the germline V gene. CDR3 size: 12 residues. The CDR3 spells CASGVPYNEQFF. The CDR3 nucleotides are TGTGCGTCAGGGGTCCCCTACAATGAGCAGTTCTTC.

The chain combines TRBV28 with TRBJ1-1; 7 bases are a match to TRBD1. V dropped 6 bases and J dropped 1; count of bases not matched to a gene: 8. The length of the CDR3 is 15 residues. Germline values: CDR1 MDHEN, CDR2 SYDVKM. CDR3 residues: CASRQDRRSNTEAFF. In nucleotides, the CDR3 is TGTGCCAGCAGACAGGACAGGAGATCGAACACTGAAGCTTTCTTT.

The rearrangement uses TRBV29-1 and TRBJ2-1; possible D gene TRBD1, 5 bases. The CDR3 is 14 amino acids. The V end was cut by 1 base, the J end by 4 bases, with 11 bases between. The germline gives CDR1 SQVTM, CDR2 ANQGSEA. CDR3 bases: TGCAGCGTTGAAGGACGACAGACATACAATGAGCAGTTCTTC. The encoded protein is CSVEGRQTYNEQFF.

The genes are TRBV7-9 and TRBJ2-2; D ambiguous. The CDR3 sequence is 13 residues long. The germline gives CDR1 SEHNR, CDR2 FQNEAQ (reference sequence). The ends were cut back, 0 bases at V and 6 bases at J, with 5 bases in the middle. The CDR3 nucleotides read TGTGCCAGCAGCTTAGCCAGCGCCGGGGAGCTGTTTTTT. Residues: CASSLASAGELFF.

The rearrangement uses TRBV28 and TRBJ2-1; 12 bases agree with TRBD1. The trim removed 4 bases at V and 10 bases at J, leaving 8 bases unmatched. CDR3 length: 15 residues. Germline CDR1 reads MDHEN; CDR2 reads SYDVKM. CDR3 in DNA: TGTGCCAGCAGTTCCGCCGGGACAGGGGGCCACGAGCAGTTCTTC. Its translation is CASSSAGTGGHEQFF.

This chain joins TRBV7-2 and TRBJ1-1; D not certain. CDR3 size: 15 residues. Trimming removed 1 base at V and 4 bases at J, with 13 bases between. Germline CDR1 is SGHTA and CDR2 is FQGNSA. The CDR3 DNA sequence: TGTGCCAGCAGCTTAGTGAGGGTAGCCGGCACTGAAGCTTTCTTT. Residues: CASSLVRVAGTEAFF. Filled out from reference TRBV7-2 and TRBJ1-1, the complete variable domain reads GAGVSQSPSNKVTEKGKDVELRCDPISGHTALYWYRQSLGQGLEFLIYFQGNSAPDKSGLPSDRFSAERTGGSVSTLTIQRTQQEDSAVYLCASSLVRVAGTEAFFGQGTRLTVV.

The J gene is TRBJ1-2, the V gene TRBV7-8, with 8 bases aligning to TRBD1. Germline V gives CDR1 SGHVS, CDR2 FQNEAQ. The trim removed 5 bases at V and 4 bases at J, leaving 9 bases unmatched. The CDR3 spans 15 residues. In nucleotides, the CDR3 is TGTGCCAGCAGCGAAATGGACAGGGACAGCTATGGCTACACCTTC. Translating it yields CASSEMDRDSYGYTF.